The 26 T cell receptor beta chains listed next were all sequenced from one sample in a study of human T cells and chemical hapten exposure. Described time point: pre-sensitization, week 0. Treatment in this sample: therapeutic diphenylcyclopropenone sensitization with weekly scalp DPC. TCRdb passed the RACE reads through MiXCR, listing each CDR3 protein once. The sample lists more than 100,000 distinct CDR3 sequences, approximately 13% occurring once. The sample in question was whole blood, obtained in connection with sensitization to the hapten diphenylcyclopropenone (DPC). The origin of the receptors is a woman younger than 30 with alopecia areata. Some clones in this sample may be carry-over from other donors' samples.

This clonotype occurred once. This rearrangement joins TRBV5-8 to TRBJ2-7; TRBD1 matches 9 bases. Germline CDR1 reads SGHTS; CDR2 reads YDEGEE. Trimming removed 4 bases from V and 4 bases from J; junction bases left unmatched: 9. This CDR3 is 15 amino acids long. The CDR3 here is CASSQTGTGIYEQYF. CDR3 nucleotide sequence: TGTGCCAGCAGCCAAACCGGGACAGGGATTTACGAGCAGTACTTC.

The chain employs TRBV7-9 and TRBJ2-7; D unresolved. The germline gives CDR1 SEHNR, CDR2 FQNEAQ (reference sequence). This CDR3 contains 14 residues. V was shortened by 6 bases and J by 1 base, with 13 bases between the two germline ends. This CDR3 reads CASSRKDRSYEQYF. The CDR3 bases are TGTGCCAGCAGTAGGAAGGACCGTTCCTACGAGCAGTACTTC.

This clonotype was detected ten times or more. This sequence joins TRBV2 and TRBJ1-1, with 7 bases aligning to TRBD1. The CDR3 is 14 residues long. Germline CDR1 is SNHLY and CDR2 is FYNNEI. Unmatched junction bases numbered 10, after V lost 8 bases and J lost 4 bases. CDR3 in amino acids: CASRDSWRGTEAFF. CDR3 DNA sequence: TGTGCCAGCCGGGACAGCTGGCGGGGCACTGAAGCTTTCTTT. The full variable domain, with the rest looked up from reference TRBV2 and TRBJ1-1, is EPEVTQTPSHQVTQMGQEVILRCVPISNHLYFYWYRQILGQKVEFLVSFYNNEISEKSEIFDDQFSVERPDGSNFTLKIRSTKLEDSAMYFCASRDSWRGTEAFFGQGTRLTVV.

This clonotype has more than one count but fewer than ten. The chain uses TRBV7-8 and TRBJ2-7; 7 nucleotides align to TRBD1. The CDR3 runs 16 residues. Germline V gene sequence: CDR1 SGHVS, CDR2 FQNEAQ. V gave up 1 base and J gave up 1 base; unmatched junction bases: 7. The CDR3 is CASSLGQGVWSYEQYF. CDR3 DNA sequence: TGTGCCAGCAGCTTAGGGCAGGGGGTTTGGTCCTACGAGCAGTACTTC.

This clonotype was recorded many times. The chain uses TRBV11-2 and TRBJ1-1; a possible D gene is TRBD1 (6 bases). Trimming removed 5 bases from V and 0 bases from J, with 19 bases in between. CDR3 length: 17 residues. Germline V gene lookup returns CDR1 SGHAT and CDR2 FQNNGV. The CDR3 sequence is CASSPTRTVSMNTEAFF. The CDR3 coding sequence is TGTGCCAGCAGCCCCACCCGGACAGTCAGTATGAACACTGAAGCTTTCTTT.

This clonotype was observed many times. The chain has TRBV5-1 and TRBJ1-1; D is unresolved. Germline CDR1 and CDR2: SGHRS and YFSETQ. The V and J ends lost 0 bases and 0 bases respectively, with 6 bases between them. This CDR3 spans 14 amino acids. CDR3 loop: CASSLDSLNTEAFF. The CDR3 DNA reads as TGCGCCAGCAGCTTGGACAGCTTGAACACTGAAGCTTTCTTT.

V and J are TRBV20-1 and TRBJ2-5, with 12 bases matching TRBD2. Germline lookup yields CDR1 DFQATT and CDR2 SNEGSKA (reference sequence). V shed 2 bases, J shed 1 base, and the junction held 8 bases outside the gene matches. The CDR3 consists of 17 residues. The CDR3, as DNA: TGCAGTGCTAGATACTACGGACTAGCGGGGCCCCAAGAGACCCAGTACTTC. Its protein product is CSARYYGLAGPQETQYF.

The rearrangement links TRBV10-3 to TRBJ1-4; 8 bases fit TRBD1. This CDR3 region has 15 residues. V lost 10 bases and J lost 3; bases outside the gene matches: 10. Per germline, CDR1 ENHRY and CDR2 SYGVKD. The CDR3 here is CATTPRDRSNEKLFF. The CDR3, as DNA: TGTGCCACCACCCCCCGGGACAGGTCTAATGAAAAACTGTTTTTT.

This rearrangement joins TRBV6-2 or TRBV6-3 to TRBJ2-1; D perhaps matches TRBD1 (6 bases). V was pared by 5 bases and J by 6 bases, with 11 bases between. The CDR3 has 13 residues. Germline-derived CDR1 and CDR2 are MNHEY and SVGEGT. For the CDR3, the DNA is TGTGCCAGCAGTCGGGACACGATCAATGAGCAGTTCTTC. Translation gives CASSRDTINEQFF.

The sample holds many counts of this clonotype. This sequence joins TRBV4-3 and TRBJ2-7; TRBD1 might be the D (6 bases). Germline V gives CDR1 LGHNA, CDR2 YSLEER. Trimming pared 0 bases from V and 1 base from J, leaving 7 bases between. The CDR3 consists of 14 residues. CDR3 sequence reads: CASSQDTGSYEQYF. DNA for the CDR3: TGCGCCAGCAGCCAAGATACAGGGTCCTACGAGCAGTACTTC.

This clonotype has only a few counts. V usage is TRBV20-1 and J usage is TRBJ2-5; the D is unclear. V was cut by 7 bases and J by 2 bases, with 14 bases left in between. Germline CDR1 and CDR2: DFQATT and SNEGSKA (reference sequence). The CDR3 loop spans 13 amino acids. The CDR3 region is CSVGQPGQETQYF. The CDR3 bases are TGCAGTGTAGGGCAACCAGGACAAGAGACCCAGTACTTC.

This clonotype has only a few counts. The V call is TRBV4-1, the J call TRBJ2-7, with D maybe TRBD2 (5 bases). The CDR3 consists of 15 residues. Trimming pared 3 bases from V and 5 bases from J, leaving 17 bases between. Per the germline V gene, CDR1 is MGHRA and CDR2 is YSYEKL. The CDR3 loop reads CASSQSIQRSHEQYF. The CDR3 DNA is TGCGCCAGCAGCCAGTCCATTCAGCGGAGCCACGAGCAGTACTTC.

CDR3 in amino acids: CASSTEGTVQETQYF. The CDR3 nucleotides read TGTGCCAGTAGTACAGAGGGGACGGTCCAAGAGACCCAGTACTTC. This chain connects TRBV19 to TRBJ2-5; perhaps D is TRBD1 or TRBD2 (5 bases each). CDR1 LNHDA and CDR2 SQIVND come from the germline V gene (reference sequence). The CDR3 is 15 residues long. V lost 4 bases and J lost 1, with 13 bases in between.

This clonotype appeared once. Just one base apart from a much larger clone, this may be a read error. V and J are TRBV2 and TRBJ1-5; D is perhaps TRBD1 (5 bases). Per germline, CDR1 SNHLY and CDR2 FYNNEI. Deletions cut 6 bases from V and 1 base from J, with 10 bases between. This CDR3 comprises 14 residues. CDR3 residues: CASSAAGSNQPQHF. CDR3 coding DNA: TGTGCCAGCAGCGCGGCAGGGAGCAATCAGCCCCAGCATTTT. Full variable domain (missing parts from reference TRBV2 and TRBJ1-5): EPEVTQTPSHQVTQMGQEVILRCVPISNHLYFYWYRQILGQKVEFLVSFYNNEISEKSEIFDDQFSVERPDGSNFTLKIRSTKLEDSAMYFCASSAAGSNQPQHFGDGTRLSIL.

This clonotype has only a few counts. The chain employs TRBV7-2 and TRBJ2-5; 8 nucleotides match TRBD1. V was pared by 5 bases and J by 5 bases, with 10 bases of the junction left unmatched. CDR1 is SGHTA and CDR2 is FQGNSA in the germline V gene. The CDR3 covers 15 residues. The CDR3 DNA reads TGTGCCAGCAGCGCGCGGACAGGGCGCCGGGAGACCCAGTACTTC. Its translation: CASSARTGRRETQYF.

This chain uses TRBV3-1 with TRBJ2-3; D remains unclear. The V and J ends lost 4 bases and 7 bases respectively, with 9 bases between them. This CDR3 spans 12 amino acids. Germline CDR1 is LGHDT and CDR2 is YNNKEL (reference sequence). CDR3 in amino acids: CASSPDANTQYF. The CDR3 nucleotides are TGTGCCAGCAGCCCCGACGCGAATACGCAGTATTTT.

This clonotype has ten or more counts. The chain recombines TRBV18 with TRBJ1-4; 7 nucleotides match TRBD1. The germline V gene has CDR1 KGHSH and CDR2 LQKENI. Trimming removed 6 bases from V and 8 bases from J; junction bases left unmatched: 15. The CDR3 spans 16 residues. This CDR3 is CASSRTTGTAVEKLFF. CDR3 in DNA: TGTGCCAGCTCGCGCACCACCGGGACAGCGGTCGAAAAACTGTTTTTT.

The rearrangement joins TRBV24-1 to TRBJ2-1; 7 nucleotides match TRBD1. Germline CDR1 is KGHDR and CDR2 is SFDVKD. The CDR3 contains 13 residues. With 6 bases clipped from V and 5 bases from J, the junction kept 3 bases outside the gene matches. CDR3: CATSNRGDNEQFF. CDR3 DNA sequence: TGTGCCACCAGTAACAGGGGTGACAATGAGCAGTTCTTC.

The chain employs TRBV4-3 and TRBJ1-1, with D possibly matching TRBD1 (6 bases). There are 15 residues in the CDR3. Germline CDR1 LGHNA, CDR2 YSLEER. V was pared by 2 bases and J by 4 bases, with 14 bases between. In DNA, the CDR3 is TGCGCCAGCAGCCAAACACAGGGAGTGGGCACTGAAGCTTTCTTT. Encoded protein: CASSQTQGVGTEAFF.

The genes are TRBV20-1 and TRBJ1-1, with 10 positions matching TRBD1. V lost 0 bases, J lost 3 bases, and 1 base stayed unmatched. CDR1 is DFQATT, CDR2 SNEGSKA, per germline (reference sequence). This CDR3 comprises 14 residues. This CDR3 is CSARDDRGHTEAFF. The CDR3 DNA reads as TGCAGTGCTAGAGACGACAGGGGGCACACTGAAGCTTTCTTT.

This clonotype has a handful of counts. The chain has TRBV29-1 and TRBJ1-4; the D gene is possibly TRBD1 (6 bases). Germline assignment: CDR1 SQVTM and CDR2 ANQGSEA. With 7 bases removed from V and 0 bases from J, the gap between germline ends came to 12 bases. This CDR3 has 14 residues. This CDR3 is CSARGVATNEKLFF. In DNA, the CDR3 is TGCAGCGCGAGGGGGGTTGCAACTAATGAAAAACTGTTTTTT. Complete variable domain (other parts from reference TRBV29-1 and TRBJ1-4): SAVISQKPSRDICQRGTSLTIQCQVDSQVTMMFWYRQQPGQSLTLIATANQGSEATYESGFVIDKFPISRPNLTFSTLTVSNMSPEDSSIYLCSARGVATNEKLFFGSGTQLSVL.

This clonotype has ten or more counts. The chain couples TRBV6-5 to TRBJ1-2; D is perhaps TRBD1 (6 bases). The germline V and J ends were trimmed by 4 bases and 7 bases, with 22 bases remaining between them. The CDR3 runs 16 residues. Germline V gene data show CDR1 as MNHEY and CDR2 as SVGAGI. CDR3 in amino acids: CASSSRYDRQARGYTF. The CDR3, as DNA: TGTGCCAGCAGTTCTAGGTACGACCGACAGGCTCGTGGCTACACCTTC.

The chain has TRBV29-1 and TRBJ2-1; 8 nucleotides align to TRBD2. Germline V lookup: CDR1 SQVTM, CDR2 ANQGSEA. This CDR3 is built from 11 residues. CDR3 nucleotide sequence: TGCCTAGCGGGCGCCTACAATGAGCAGTTCTTC. Translation gives CLAGAYNEQFF.

This sequence joins TRBV7-9 and TRBJ2-1, with 7 positions matching TRBD1. The J segment lost 10 bases and the V segment lost 6 bases, leaving 6 bases of the junction unmatched. Germline V CDR1 and CDR2: SEHNR, FQNEAQ (reference sequence). The CDR3 is 12 residues long. In DNA, the CDR3 is TGTGCCAGCAGACGCACAGGGGAGGAGCAGTTCTTC. Amino acid sequence: CASRRTGEEQFF.

This chain joins TRBV2 and TRBJ2-3, with D perhaps TRBD2 (6 bases). V lost 6 bases to trimming and J lost 3 bases, with 13 bases between them. This CDR3 is 14 amino acids long. Germline V gene data show CDR1 as SNHLY and CDR2 as FYNNEI. CDR3: CASRGTSRTDTQYF. The CDR3 DNA reads TGTGCCAGCAGAGGAACTAGCAGGACAGATACGCAGTATTTT.

This clonotype was observed at least ten times. The chain combines TRBV18 with TRBJ1-4; 7 nucleotides line up with TRBD1. Germline loops: CDR1 KGHSH, CDR2 LQKENI. The length of the CDR3 is 13 residues. V was clipped by 0 bases and J by 10 bases; unmatched bases: 2. CDR3 nucleotide sequence: TGTGCCAGCTCACCACCGACAGGGCCAAAACTGTTTTTT. This sequence encodes CASSPPTGPKLFF. Looking up the rest from reference TRBV18 and TRBJ1-4 gives the full variable domain: NAGVMQNPRHLVRRRGQEARLRCSPMKGHSHVYWYRQLPEEGLKFMVYLQKENIIDESGMPKERFSAEFPKEGPSILRIQQVVRGDSAAYFCASSPPTGPKLFFGSGTQLSVL.